Relative to its sample, the clone carrying this T cell receptor (delta chain) is medium-sized. Other DNA sequences in this specimen translate into the identical CDR3. This entry comes from a study of gamma-delta chains in newborns, infants, children. The wider study: Microbial exposure reportedly drives polyclonal innate γδ T cell expansion after birth.

Looked up from germline, CDR1 is TVYSNPD and CDR2 is GDNSRS (reference sequence). J was trimmed by 3 bases and V by 2 bases; bases with no gene match: 7. The CDR3 has 14 amino acids. TCRdb re-called the reads with CATT. The sample comprises roughly 2,000 delta-chain clones, roughly 1.5% of which are singletons, and around 32% rests with the top ten. Source material: blood. The receptor was derived from a child who was a newborn, infant or young child, either healthy, febrile or measles-vaccinated (not recorded which). The J gene is TRDJ1, the V gene TRDV3, with 9 bases that match TRDD3. The CDR3 sequence: CAFFPGDTADKLIF. Written as DNA, the CDR3 is TGTGCCTTTTTCCCGGGGGATACAGCCGATAAACTCATCTTT.